A selection of T cell receptor beta chains follows, all from one sample in a study of blood T cell repertoires in COVID-19. Only in-frame clones appear in the TCRdb table, and some are missing; sequencing was by immunoSEQ multiplex PCR. The sample has around 220,000 clones, roughly 89% seen once. Sequencing was done on a sample of PBMCs or T cells enriched from blood (not recorded which). Every receptor here comes from a woman aged 35 to 49 who had recovered from COVID-19. Both conserved end residues are part of each CDR3. A D gene is named only where the DNA matches it firmly. A clone size is listed for some rows: how often the clone was seen (once, few, many), or a class if it is expanded.

J: TRBJ2-3
size: once
D: TRBD1
V: TRBV6-5
DNA: TGTGCCAGCACCCAACAGGGGGTGACAGATACGCAGTATTTT
CDR3: CASTQQGVTDTQYF

J: TRBJ2-5
size: -
D: -
V: TRBV12-1
DNA: TGTGCCAGCAGCCCCCTAGAGTCTCCGGCAGAGACCCAGTACTTC
CDR3: CASSPLESPAETQYF

J: TRBJ2-3
size: few
D: -
V: TRBV7-8
DNA: TGTGCCAGCAGCCCGAGCCCCTCGGGGCAGTATTTT
CDR3: CASSPSPSGQYF

J: TRBJ2-7
size: -
D: TRBD2
V: TRBV5-1
DNA: TGCGCCAGCAGCTTGTCCCTGGTACTAGCGGGAAGCTCCTACGAGCAGTACTTC
CDR3: CASSLSLVLAGSSYEQYF

J: TRBJ2-3
size: -
D: -
V: TRBV5-1
DNA: TGCGCCAGCAGCCAGGGGCCAACGTGGGAAGATACGCAGTATTTT
CDR3: CASSQGPTWEDTQYF

J: TRBJ2-1
size: -
D: -
V: TRBV12-3/TRBV12-4
DNA: TGTGCCAGCAGTTCGGAGTATCTCAATGAGCAGTTCTTC
CDR3: CASSSEYLNEQFF

J: TRBJ2-3
size: -
D: TRBD2
V: TRBV7-9
DNA: TGTGCCAGCAGCTTAAGCGGGAGTCGGGGAGATACGCAGTATTTT
CDR3: CASSLSGSRGDTQYF

J: TRBJ1-5
size: few
D: -
V: TRBV30
DNA: TGTGCCTGGAGAAGTGAGAGCAATCAGCCCCAGCATTTT
CDR3: CAWRSESNQPQHF

J: TRBJ1-2
size: few
D: TRBD1
V: TRBV20-1
DNA: TGCAGTGCTAGTTTGGGACAGCTATATGGCTACACCTTC
CDR3: CSASLGQLYGYTF

J: TRBJ1-2
size: -
D: -
V: TRBV6-5
DNA: TGTGCCACCGCCGGGGGTAACTATGGCTACACCTTC
CDR3: CATAGGNYGYTF

J: TRBJ2-7
size: -
D: -
V: TRBV5-6
DNA: TGTGCCAGCAGCTTCTCCGCCGGGGAGCAGTACTTC
CDR3: CASSFSAGEQYF

J: TRBJ2-7
size: -
D: TRBD2
V: TRBV24-1
DNA: TGTGCCACCAGTGTCGCGGGAGCGGGCGAGCAGTACTTC
CDR3: CATSVAGAGEQYF

J: TRBJ2-1
size: -
D: -
V: TRBV5-4
DNA: TGTGCCAGCAGCTTTACTACGTACAATGAGCAGTTCTTC
CDR3: CASSFTTYNEQFF

J: TRBJ2-7
size: -
D: TRBD2
V: TRBV2
DNA: TGTGCCAGCAGTCTCCCTCTCTCACCGGGACTAGAAGACGAGCAGTACTTC
CDR3: CASSLPLSPGLEDEQYF

J: TRBJ1-3
size: -
D: -
V: TRBV19
DNA: TGTGCCAGTAGTGTCTCGACGGAGAGCTCTGGAAACACCATATATTTT
CDR3: CASSVSTESSGNTIYF

J: TRBJ2-5
size: once
D: TRBD2
V: TRBV11-3
DNA: TGTGCCAGCACCCACCCGACTAGCGGGTCAGAGACCCAGTACTTC
CDR3: CASTHPTSGSETQYF

J: TRBJ2-1
size: many
D: TRBD2
V: TRBV3-1/TRBV3-2
DNA: TGTGCCAGCAGCACCGGGACTAGATACAATGAGCAGTTCTTC
CDR3: CASSTGTRYNEQFF

J: TRBJ2-1
size: -
D: TRBD2
V: TRBV7-8
DNA: TGTGCCAGCAGCTTAGTGAGTGGCGGGAGTGGGTATGAGCAGTTCTTC
CDR3: CASSLVSGGSGYEQFF

J: TRBJ1-2
size: -
D: -
V: TRBV3-1/TRBV3-2
DNA: TGTGCCAGCAGCCAGGGACTCTATGGCTACACCTTC
CDR3: CASSQGLYGYTF

J: TRBJ2-1
size: -
D: -
V: TRBV6-5
DNA: TGTGCCAGCCACCTTCAGGGGCGCCGGAATGAGCAGTTCTTC
CDR3: CASHLQGRRNEQFF

J: TRBJ1-1
size: -
D: -
V: TRBV7-2
DNA: TGTGCCAGCAGCTTAATCTATGAAGCTTTCTTT
CDR3: CASSLIYEAFF

J: TRBJ2-3
size: -
D: -
V: TRBV19
DNA: TGTGCCAGTAGAACCTCGGGATTCGGCACAGATACGCAGTATTTT
CDR3: CASRTSGFGTDTQYF

J: TRBJ1-2
size: -
D: -
V: TRBV3-1/TRBV3-2
DNA: TGTGCCAGCAGCCAAGGGGGGGGTATCGGCTACACCTTC
CDR3: CASSQGGGIGYTF

J: TRBJ1-2
size: -
D: -
V: TRBV19
DNA: TGTGCCAGTAGTAAAATCTACCTTGGGGCAGGGGATAGCTATGGCTACACCTTC
CDR3: CASSKIYLGAGDSYGYTF

J: TRBJ1-2
size: -
D: -
V: TRBV5-1
DNA: TGCGCCAGCAGCTTGGTTTTGGGAGACGATGGCTACACCTTC
CDR3: CASSLVLGDDGYTF

J: TRBJ2-5
size: -
D: -
V: TRBV27
DNA: TGTGCCAGCAGCTCAAGGGGAGGCATATCACCCAAAGAGACCCAGTACTTC
CDR3: CASSSRGGISPKETQYF

J: TRBJ1-4
size: -
D: -
V: TRBV19
DNA: TGTGCCAGTAGTATAAGTAGCTCTAATGAAAAACTGTTTTTT
CDR3: CASSISSSNEKLFF